The 7 T cell receptor beta chains below all came from one sample that was sequenced in a study of blood T cell repertoires in COVID-19. Sequenced by immunoSEQ multiplex PCR; TCRdb stores in-frame clones only, minus some. This table has about 310,000 clones, almost 90% appearing once. Material for sequencing was peripheral blood. These receptors originate from a woman aged 40 to 55 with COVID-19, enrolled during active disease.

The rearrangement joins TRBV12-3 or TRBV12-4 to TRBJ2-1; no clear D. V lost 5 bases, J lost 9 bases, and 8 bases lay in between. The CDR3 has 11 residues. The CDR3 bases are TGTGCCAGCAGTCCACTTGCTGAGCAGTTCTTC. Protein sequence: CASSPLAEQFF.

The V and J genes are TRBV30 and TRBJ1-4; the D is unclear. V lost 1 base, J lost 1 base, and 10 bases lay in between. CDR1 is GTSNPN, CDR2 SVGIG, per germline (reference sequence). The CDR3 loop spans 15 amino acids. CDR3 sequence (DNA): TGTGCCTGGAGTGGGGTGCGGGGAACTAATGAAAAACTGTTTTTT. Translation gives CAWSGVRGTNEKLFF.

The chain is built from TRBV7-2 and TRBJ2-7, with 9 bases aligning to TRBD1. The CDR3 totals 13 residues. V shed 4 bases and J 2 bases; nucleotides not matched to a gene: 0. Per the germline V gene, CDR1 is SGHTA and CDR2 is FQGNSA. This CDR3 is CASSWTGAYEQYF. In DNA, the CDR3 is TGTGCCAGCAGCTGGACAGGGGCCTACGAGCAGTACTTC.

The J gene is TRBJ2-2, the V gene TRBV10-3, with 8 nucleotides matching TRBD2. Germline lookup yields CDR1 ENHRY and CDR2 SYGVKD. CDR3 length: 14 amino acids. J lost 0 bases, V lost 10 bases, and 4 bases had no gene match. The CDR3 DNA is TGTGCCACCTTAGCGGGGTCGAACACCGGGGAGCTGTTTTTT. It codes for CATLAGSNTGELFF.

The chain is built from TRBV2 and TRBJ1-1; no firm D call. The V end was cut by 7 bases, the J end by 1 base, with 7 bases between. Germline-derived CDR1 and CDR2 are SNHLY and FYNNEI. This CDR3 has 12 residues. Here the CDR3 reads CASIPENTEAFF. DNA for the CDR3: TGTGCCAGCATCCCAGAGAACACTGAAGCTTTCTTT.

This chain links TRBV4-1 with TRBJ1-4; 12 positions match TRBD1. The CDR3 covers 17 residues. V trimming: 0 bases; J trimming: 8 bases; junction bases outside the gene matches: 7. Germline V gene sequence: CDR1 MGHRA, CDR2 YSYEKL. The CDR3 region has the DNA TGCGCCAGCAGCCAAGATGGGGGACAGGGGGCCTTGGAAAAACTGTTTTTT. Translated: CASSQDGGQGALEKLFF.

The genes are TRBV3-1 (or the pseudogene TRBV3-2) and TRBJ2-7; 9 nucleotides align to TRBD2. The germline V gene encodes CDR1 LGHDT and CDR2 YNNKEL (reference sequence). V lost 4 bases and J lost 4; bases outside the gene matches: 2. CDR3 length: 13 amino acids. The CDR3 spells CASSLAGVYEQYF. CDR3 in DNA: TGTGCCAGCAGCCTAGCGGGAGTGTACGAGCAGTACTTC.